The clone carrying this TCR beta chain was observed a handful of times. V lost 4 bases and J 6 bases, leaving 12 bases between the germline ends. The CDR3 is 13 residues long. Germline assignment: CDR1 SGHTA and CDR2 FQGNSA. The entry originates in a study of blood T cell repertoires in COVID-19. About the research overall: COVID-19 samples from acute and convalescent phases originated in the United States, Italy and Spain.

Clinical histories supplied by participants themselves formed the basis of cohort assignment. What the recovered Cohort 3 donors had was two negative PCRs, clearance, or symptom resolution. Original processing methods: Quantification of nucleated cells was approximated via reference gene primer amplification. Using immunoSEQ multiplex PCR, the repertoire was profiled, and TCRdb retains in-frame clones only, with some absent. That table is the source of V, J and clone size, and D and trimming were worked out from the DNA. Of about 200,000 clones in the sample, roughly 90% are singletons; the top ten hold 2% to 2.5%.

The TCR originated in a woman aged 25 to 39 who had recovered from COVID-19. Sequenced: PBMCs or T cells enriched from blood (not recorded which). The chain recombines TRBV7-2 with TRBJ1-2, with a possible D match to TRBD1 (5 bases). CDR3 loop: CASSSRASDGYTF. CDR3 coding DNA: TGTGCCAGCAGCTCCAGGGCTTCGGATGGCTACACCTTC.